This TCR beta chain was found in a study of T cells in Graves' hyperthyroidism and ophthalmopathy. Findings and limits, study-wide: Blood also contained most expanded thyroid clonotypes above 0.001.

TCR beta CDR3 regions were amplified from RNA transcripts. A set of HTBI primers served as the primers for a first-round RT-PCR of the TCR CDR3. TCRdb used MiXCR to reprocess the multiplex PCR reads, holding one entry per CDR3 protein. Of about 660,000 distinct CDR3 sequences in the sample, about 45% were seen once. This clonotype has at least ten counts. Its specificity is unknown. Trimming cost V 6 bases and J 9 bases; bases outside gene matches: 6. The length of the CDR3 is 14 residues. Sequencing was done on a sample of peripheral blood or thyroid tissue (not recorded which). The TCR sequence derives from an adult man with Graves' disease, either hyperthyroidism or ophthalmopathy (not recorded which). The genes are TRBV12-3 or TRBV12-4 and TRBJ1-6, with 9 bases that match TRBD1. CDR3 nucleotides: TGTGCCAGCAGATCAACAGGGGGCGTTTCACCCCTCCACTTT. This sequence encodes CASRSTGGVSPLHF.